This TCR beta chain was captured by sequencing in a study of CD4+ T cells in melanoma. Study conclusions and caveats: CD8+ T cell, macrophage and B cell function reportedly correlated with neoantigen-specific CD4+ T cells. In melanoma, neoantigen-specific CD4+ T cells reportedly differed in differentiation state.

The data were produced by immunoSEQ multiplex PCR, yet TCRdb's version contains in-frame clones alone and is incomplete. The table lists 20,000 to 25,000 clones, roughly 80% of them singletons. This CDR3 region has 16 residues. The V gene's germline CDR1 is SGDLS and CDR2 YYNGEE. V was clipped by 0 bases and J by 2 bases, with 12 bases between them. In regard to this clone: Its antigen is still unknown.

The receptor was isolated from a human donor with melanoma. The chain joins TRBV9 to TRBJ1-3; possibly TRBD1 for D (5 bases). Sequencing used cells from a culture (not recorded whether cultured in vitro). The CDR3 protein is CASSVAPARAGNTIYF. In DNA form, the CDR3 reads TGTGCCAGCAGCGTAGCCCCTGCCAGGGCTGGAAACACCATATATTTT.